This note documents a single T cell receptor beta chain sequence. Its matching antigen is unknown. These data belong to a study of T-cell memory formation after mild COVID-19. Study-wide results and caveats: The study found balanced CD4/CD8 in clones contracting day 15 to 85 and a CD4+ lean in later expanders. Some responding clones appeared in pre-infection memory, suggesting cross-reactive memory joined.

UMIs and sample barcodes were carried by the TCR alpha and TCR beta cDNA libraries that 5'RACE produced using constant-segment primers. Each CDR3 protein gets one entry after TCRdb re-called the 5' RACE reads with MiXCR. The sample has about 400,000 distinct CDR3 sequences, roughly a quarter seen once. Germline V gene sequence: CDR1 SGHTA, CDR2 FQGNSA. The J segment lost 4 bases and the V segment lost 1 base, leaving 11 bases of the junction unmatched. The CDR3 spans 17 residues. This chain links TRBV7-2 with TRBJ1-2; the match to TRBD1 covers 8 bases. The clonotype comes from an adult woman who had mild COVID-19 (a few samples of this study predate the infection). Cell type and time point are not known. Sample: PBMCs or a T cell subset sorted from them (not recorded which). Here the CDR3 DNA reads TGTGCCAGCAGCTTAGGGCCGGGACAGGACCGTAGCTATGGCTACACCTTC. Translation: CASSLGPGQDRSYGYTF. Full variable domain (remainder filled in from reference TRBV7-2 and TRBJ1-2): GAGVSQSPSNKVTEKGKDVELRCDPISGHTALYWYRQSLGQGLEFLIYFQGNSAPDKSGLPSDRFSAERTGGSVSTLTIQRTQQEDSAVYLCASSLGPGQDRSYGYTFGSGTRLTVV.